The clone carrying this T cell receptor beta chain came up a few times. Trimming took 4 bases from V and 3 from J; bases not matched to a gene: 0. CDR3 length: 14 residues. Per germline, CDR1 SNHLY and CDR2 FYNNEI. The data originate from a study of blood T cell repertoires in COVID-19. The overall study: COVID-19 samples, acute and convalescent, were from the United States, Italy and Spain. PBMCs, B-cell-depleted T cells, or T cells were the source of the cDNA or gDNA that made up the material.

This table comes from immunoSEQ multiplex PCR, and its TCRdb copy is limited to in-frame clones, with some not included. The sample records approximately 300,000 clones, more than 75% being singletons. All enrollees were about 18 to 100 years old and from roughly 26 US areas. Cohorts were assigned according to the clinical history that participants reported. This receptor was identified in a woman aged 18 to 35 who had recovered from COVID-19. The rearrangement uses TRBV2 and TRBJ2-1, with TRBD2 matching 10 bases. The sequenced sample was PBMCs or T cells enriched from blood (not recorded which). The CDR3 nucleotides read TGTGCCAGCAGTGGACTAGCGGGCTACAATGAGCAGTTCTTC. Protein product: CASSGLAGYNEQFF.